Listed below are T cell receptor beta chains from one sample, sequenced in a study of blood T cells in healthy people across ages. Via MiXCR, TCRdb re-called the 5' RACE reads, giving one row per CDR3 protein. The sample lists about a million distinct CDR3 sequences, just over 50% occurring once. Material for sequencing was blood. These receptors were taken from an older woman in good health. Each CDR3 is given with its conserved first and last residue. Each record gives: D gene, J gene, V gene, clone size, CDR3 DNA, CDR3 protein. The D gene is left open where the match is weak. Size is omitted from some rows. Given values are once, few, many or a class for expanded clones.

TRBD2	TRBJ2-1	TRBV7-2	.	TGTGCCAGCAGCTTAGGTAGGACTAGCGGGAAAAATGAGCAGTTCTTC	CASSLGRTSGKNEQFF
TRBD1	TRBJ2-1	TRBV6-2/TRBV6-3	.	TGTGCCAGCAGTTCTACAGGGGAAGTAAATGAGCAGTTCTTC	CASSSTGEVNEQFF
.	TRBJ2-3	TRBV7-2	few	TGTGCCAGCAGTCGGCAGAACCCCACAGATACGCAGTATTTT	CASSRQNPTDTQYF
TRBD2	TRBJ2-7	TRBV7-6	.	TGTGCCAGCAGCCCGGGACTAGCGGGAGGGATCCGATCCTACGAGCAGTACTTC	CASSPGLAGGIRSYEQYF
.	TRBJ2-7	TRBV20-1	.	TGCAGTGCTAGGCCTAGCTACGAGCAGTACTTC	CSARPSYEQYF
.	TRBJ2-1	TRBV7-2	few	TGTGCCAGCAGCTACGAAGCGAATTCCTACAATGAGCAGTTCTTC	CASSYEANSYNEQFF
.	TRBJ2-7	TRBV18	.	TGTGCCAGCTCACCACCGGGACTGCGGAGCTCCTACGAGCAGTACTTC	CASSPPGLRSSYEQYF
.	TRBJ2-7	TRBV20-1	.	TGCAGTGGGAGGTGGGACTCCTACGAGCAGTACTTC	CSGRWDSYEQYF
.	TRBJ1-2	TRBV14	.	TGTGCCAGCAGCCGGGACACATACTATGGCTACACCTTC	CASSRDTYYGYTF
.	TRBJ2-7	TRBV7-2	.	TGTGCCAGCAGCTCCTACATGGCCCCCCACGAGCAGTACTTC	CASSSYMAPHEQYF
.	TRBJ2-3	TRBV24-1	few	TGTGCCACCAGTGACCCCCGGACCCGGGGAGAAAGCACAGATACGCAGTATTTT	CATSDPRTRGESTDTQYF
.	TRBJ1-1	TRBV29-1	few	TGCAGCGTTACCCAACAGGGAAGTGGAACTGAAGCTTTCTTT	CSVTQQGSGTEAFF
TRBD1	TRBJ2-7	TRBV12-3/TRBV12-4	.	TGTGCCAGCAGTCACTCCGGGACAGGGTACTACGAGCAGTACTTC	CASSHSGTGYYEQYF
.	TRBJ2-7	TRBV3-1	many	TGTGCCAGCAGCCCCCAAGCGGGCGTTACTCACGAGCAGTACTTC	CASSPQAGVTHEQYF
.	TRBJ2-1	TRBV20-1	.	TGCAGTGCGGGACCTGACAATGAGCAGTTCTTC	CSAGPDNEQFF
.	TRBJ2-4	TRBV13	.	TGTGCCAGCAGCCCCTCAGGGAAACGAAAAAACATTCAGTACTTC	CASSPSGKRKNIQYF
TRBD1	TRBJ2-2	TRBV2	.	TGTGCCGCCTTGGGCTCGACAGGGGGTTGGCCCGGGGAGCTGTTTTTT	CAALGSTGGWPGELFF
.	TRBJ1-1	TRBV12-3/TRBV12-4	.	TGTGCCAGCCACCTCCCGCGGGGAGAAGCTTTCTTT	CASHLPRGEAFF
TRBD1	TRBJ1-2	TRBV4-1	few	TGCGCCAGCAGCAAAACAGGGGGCGTCTTCTATGGCTACACCTTC	CASSKTGGVFYGYTF
.	TRBJ2-7	TRBV5-1	few	TGCGCCAGCAGCTTCGAAGGGCCGGGAACCTTCGACGAGCAGTACTTC	CASSFEGPGTFDEQYF
TRBD2	TRBJ2-7	TRBV12-3/TRBV12-4	.	TGTGCCAGCAATTCAAGCGGGAGGGCCTACGAGCAGTACTTC	CASNSSGRAYEQYF
TRBD2	TRBJ2-1	TRBV7-2	.	TGTGCCAGCAGCTTTACTAGCGGGAGAGAGCAGTTCTTC	CASSFTSGREQFF
.	TRBJ1-2	TRBV2	few	TGTGCCAGCAGTGTGGGGTTGGCAGCAAGGGGCTACACCTTC	CASSVGLAARGYTF
.	TRBJ2-2	TRBV29-1	few	TGCAGCGTTGTTCGCCAGGGTGACACCGGGGAGCTGTTTTTT	CSVVRQGDTGELFF
TRBD1	TRBJ2-7	TRBV4-1	.	TGCGCCGGCAGCTTCGGGACAGGGTCCTACGAGCAGTACTTC	CAGSFGTGSYEQYF
TRBD2	TRBJ2-2	TRBV25-1	.	TGTGCCAGCAGTGCCATTCGCGGGCTAGCGGCCTCAGGAAACACCGGGGAGCTGTTTTTT	CASSAIRGLAASGNTGELFF
TRBD2	TRBJ2-3	TRBV6-1	.	TGTGCCAGCAGAGACCAAGGACTAGCGGCTAGCACAGATACGCAGTATTTT	CASRDQGLAASTDTQYF
TRBD2	TRBJ2-5	TRBV12-3/TRBV12-4	.	TGTGCCAGCAGTACTAGCGGGAAGGCGTACTTC	CASSTSGKAYF
.	TRBJ2-3	TRBV4-3	.	TGCGCCAGCAGCCTCGACCCCTCCCCCGTCGATACGCAGTATTTT	CASSLDPSPVDTQYF
TRBD1	TRBJ2-6	TRBV13	few	TGTGCCAGCAGCTCCCTGCAGGGGGCTGGGGCCAACGTCCTGACTTTC	CASSSLQGAGANVLTF
TRBD2	TRBJ2-1	TRBV20-1	few	TGCAGTGCTTCCGGGACTAGCGGGAGTTGGGAGTTCTTC	CSASGTSGSWEFF
.	TRBJ2-3	TRBV29-1	.	TGCAGCGTTGGTCACGGAGGCGCGGATACGCAGTATTTT	CSVGHGGADTQYF
TRBD2	TRBJ2-1	TRBV29-1	.	TGCAGCGCCGCTGGGCTACTAGCGGTTACCTACAATGAGCAGTTCTTC	CSAAGLLAVTYNEQFF
.	TRBJ2-7	TRBV7-6	.	TGTGCCAGCAGTGCATTACCCTCCGGCCAGGGCCACGAGCAGTACTTC	CASSALPSGQGHEQYF
.	TRBJ2-3	TRBV20-1	few	TGCAGCTTCCTACTAGGCTCGCTGGATACGCAGTATTTT	CSFLLGSLDTQYF
TRBD2	TRBJ2-1	TRBV11-1	.	TGTGCCAGCAGCCCCACGACTAGCGGAAGAATCCTCATACACAATGAGCAGTTCTTC	CASSPTTSGRILIHNEQFF
TRBD1	TRBJ2-1	TRBV4-3	few	TGCGCCAGCAGCGTTCGACAGGGCAATGAGCAGTTCTTC	CASSVRQGNEQFF
TRBD2	TRBJ2-7	TRBV27	.	TGTGCCAGCAGTTCACTTTCAGGGAGGACTAGGGCCTACGAGCAGTACTTC	CASSSLSGRTRAYEQYF
.	TRBJ2-3	TRBV20-1	.	TGCAGAGCCGCCCCCGGGACTCCTTCCACAGATACGCAGTATTTT	CRAAPGTPSTDTQYF
.	TRBJ1-5	TRBV15	few	TGTGCCACCAGCGGGGGACACCTCCAGCCCCAGCATTTT	CATSGGHLQPQHF
.	TRBJ1-4	TRBV9	.	TGTGCCAGCAGTCCAGGGGTTGAAGAAAAACTGTTTTTT	CASSPGVEEKLFF
.	TRBJ2-7	TRBV29-1	.	TGCAGCGTCCGGGGTGGGGAGACCTACGAGCAGTACTTC	CSVRGGETYEQYF
TRBD2	TRBJ2-1	TRBV4-1	.	TGCGCCAGCAGCCAACCGGGACTACCTGCCTACAATGAGCAGTTCTTC	CASSQPGLPAYNEQFF
TRBD2	TRBJ2-7	TRBV2	.	TGTGCCAGCAGTCATATAGGGGCGGGGGACGAGCAGTACTTC	CASSHIGAGDEQYF
TRBD2	TRBJ2-7	TRBV13	few	TGTGCCACCGGGGGAGGGGAAGGCAACGAGCAGTACTTC	CATGGGEGNEQYF
.	TRBJ1-5	TRBV7-2	few	TGTGCCAGCAGCCCCCAAATCGAATGGGACGGGCAGCCCCAGCATTTT	CASSPQIEWDGQPQHF
.	TRBJ2-1	TRBV5-1	.	TGCGCCAGCGCGGTGATTGGGGGGAGCTCCTACAATGAGCAGTTCTTC	CASAVIGGSSYNEQFF
.	TRBJ2-1	TRBV20-1	.	TGCAGTGCTAGTGTCTCCGACTGGTACAATGAGCAGTTCTTC	CSASVSDWYNEQFF
.	TRBJ1-5	TRBV20-1	.	TGCAGTGCTACGGGGGGGGACCCTTCGCCCCAGCATTTT	CSATGGDPSPQHF